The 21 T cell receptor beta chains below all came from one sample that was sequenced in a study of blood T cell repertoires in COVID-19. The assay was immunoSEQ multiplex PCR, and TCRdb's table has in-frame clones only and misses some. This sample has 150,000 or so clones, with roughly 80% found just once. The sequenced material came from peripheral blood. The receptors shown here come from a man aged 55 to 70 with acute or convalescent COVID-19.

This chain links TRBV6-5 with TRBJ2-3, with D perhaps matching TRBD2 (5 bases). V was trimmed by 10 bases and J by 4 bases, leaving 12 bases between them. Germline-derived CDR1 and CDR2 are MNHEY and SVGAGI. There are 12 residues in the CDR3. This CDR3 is CATLRGSDTQYF. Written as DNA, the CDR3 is TGTGCCACTCTTCGGGGATCAGATACGCAGTATTTT.

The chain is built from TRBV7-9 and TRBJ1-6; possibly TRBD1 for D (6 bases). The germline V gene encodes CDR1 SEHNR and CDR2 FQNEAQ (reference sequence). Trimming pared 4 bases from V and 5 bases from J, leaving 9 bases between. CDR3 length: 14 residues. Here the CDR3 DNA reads TGTGCCAGCAGCTCCGGACAGAATAATTCACCCCTCCACTTT. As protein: CASSSGQNNSPLHF.

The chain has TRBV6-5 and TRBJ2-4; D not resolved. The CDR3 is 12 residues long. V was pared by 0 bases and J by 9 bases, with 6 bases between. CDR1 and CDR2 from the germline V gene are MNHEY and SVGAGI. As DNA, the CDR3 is TGTGCCAGCAGTTACTCCGGTGGCATTCAGTACTTC. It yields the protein CASSYSGGIQYF.

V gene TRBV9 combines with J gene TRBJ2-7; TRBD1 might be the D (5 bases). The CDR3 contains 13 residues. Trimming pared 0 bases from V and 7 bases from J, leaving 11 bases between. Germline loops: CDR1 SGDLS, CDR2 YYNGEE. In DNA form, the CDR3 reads TGTGCCAGCAGCGTAGTAGGGGAAGGGGAGCAGTACTTC. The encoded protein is CASSVVGEGEQYF.

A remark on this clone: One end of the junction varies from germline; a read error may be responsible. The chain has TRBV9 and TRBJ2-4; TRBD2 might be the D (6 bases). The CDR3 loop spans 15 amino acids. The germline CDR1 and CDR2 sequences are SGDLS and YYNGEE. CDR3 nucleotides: TGTGCCAGCAGCGTAGGATCCCTAAGGGACTCCCACTTGCACTTC. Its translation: CASSVGSLRDSHLHF.

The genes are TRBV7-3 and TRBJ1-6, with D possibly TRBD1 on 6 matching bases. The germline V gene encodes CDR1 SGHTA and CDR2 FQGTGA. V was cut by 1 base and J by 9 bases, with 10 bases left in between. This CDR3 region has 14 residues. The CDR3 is CASSLSVTGSPLHF. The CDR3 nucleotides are TGTGCCAGCAGCTTAAGCGTGACAGGTTCACCCCTCCACTTT.

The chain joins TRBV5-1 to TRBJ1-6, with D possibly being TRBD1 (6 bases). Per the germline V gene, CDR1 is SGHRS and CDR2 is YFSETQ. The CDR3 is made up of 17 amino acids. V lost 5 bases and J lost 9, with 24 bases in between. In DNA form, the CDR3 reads TGCGCCAGCAGACCCGGCCAGGGGTTCGGATTGGCTTCACCCCTCCACTTT. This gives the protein CASRPGQGFGLASPLHF.

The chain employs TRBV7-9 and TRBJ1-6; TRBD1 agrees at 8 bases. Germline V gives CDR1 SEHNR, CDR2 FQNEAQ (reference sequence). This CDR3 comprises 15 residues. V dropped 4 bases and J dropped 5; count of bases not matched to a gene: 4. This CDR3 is CASSSRGPDNSPLHF. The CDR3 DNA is TGTGCCAGCAGCTCCAGGGGGCCTGATAATTCACCCCTCCACTTT.

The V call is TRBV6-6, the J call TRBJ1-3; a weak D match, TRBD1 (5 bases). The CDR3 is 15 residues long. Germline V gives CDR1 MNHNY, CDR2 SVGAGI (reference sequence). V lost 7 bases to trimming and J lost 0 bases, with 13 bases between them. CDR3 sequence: CASTLGGSSGNTIYF. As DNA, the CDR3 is TGTGCCAGCACCCTGGGGGGTAGCTCTGGAAACACCATATATTTT.

The chain's CDR3 is CASSSGGSSYEQYF. Written as DNA, the CDR3 is TGTGCCAGCAGCTCAGGAGGGAGCTCCTACGAGCAGTACTTC. The chain employs TRBV7-9 and TRBJ2-7, with TRBD2 as a possible D gene (6 bases). CDR3 size: 14 residues. Germline V CDR1 and CDR2: SEHNR, FQNEAQ (reference sequence). V was shortened by 4 bases and J by 0 bases, with 10 bases between the two germline ends.

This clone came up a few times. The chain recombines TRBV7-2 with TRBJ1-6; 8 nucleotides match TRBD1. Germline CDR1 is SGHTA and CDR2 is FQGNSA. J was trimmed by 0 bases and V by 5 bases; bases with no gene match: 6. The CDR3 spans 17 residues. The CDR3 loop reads CASSAGRGLSYNSPLHF. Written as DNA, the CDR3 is TGTGCCAGCAGCGCGGGCAGGGGGCTCTCCTATAATTCACCCCTCCACTTT.

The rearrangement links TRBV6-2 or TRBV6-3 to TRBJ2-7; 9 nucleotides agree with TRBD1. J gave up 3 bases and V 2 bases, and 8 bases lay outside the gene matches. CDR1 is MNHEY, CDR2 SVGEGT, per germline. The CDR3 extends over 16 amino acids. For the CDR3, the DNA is TGTGCCAGCAGTTACCCCCTGGGGACAGGGAGCTACGAGCAGTACTTC. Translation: CASSYPLGTGSYEQYF.

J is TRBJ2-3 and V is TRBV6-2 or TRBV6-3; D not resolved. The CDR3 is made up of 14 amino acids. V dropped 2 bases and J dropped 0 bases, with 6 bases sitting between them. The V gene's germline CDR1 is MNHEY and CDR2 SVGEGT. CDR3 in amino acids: CASSYMGSTDTQYF. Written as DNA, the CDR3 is TGTGCCAGCAGTTACATGGGCAGCACAGATACGCAGTATTTT.

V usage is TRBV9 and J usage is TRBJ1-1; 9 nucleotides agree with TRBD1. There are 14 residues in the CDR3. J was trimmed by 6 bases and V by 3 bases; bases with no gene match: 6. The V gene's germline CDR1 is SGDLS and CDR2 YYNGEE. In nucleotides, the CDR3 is TGTGCCAGCAGCGCGGGACAGGGAACCTCTGAAGCTTTCTTT. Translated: CASSAGQGTSEAFF. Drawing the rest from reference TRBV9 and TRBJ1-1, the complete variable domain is DSGVTQTPKHLITATGQRVTLRCSPRSGDLSVYWYQQSLDQGLQFLIQYYNGEERAKGNILERFSAQQFPDLHSELNLSSLELGDSALYFCASSAGQGTSEAFFGQGTRLTVV.

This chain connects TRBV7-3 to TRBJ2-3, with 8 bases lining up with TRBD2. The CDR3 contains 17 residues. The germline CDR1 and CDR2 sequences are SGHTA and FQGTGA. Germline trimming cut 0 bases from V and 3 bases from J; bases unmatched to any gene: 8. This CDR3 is CASSLTHGTRITDTQYF. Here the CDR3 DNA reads TGTGCCAGCAGCTTAACTCACGGGACTAGAATAACAGATACGCAGTATTTT.

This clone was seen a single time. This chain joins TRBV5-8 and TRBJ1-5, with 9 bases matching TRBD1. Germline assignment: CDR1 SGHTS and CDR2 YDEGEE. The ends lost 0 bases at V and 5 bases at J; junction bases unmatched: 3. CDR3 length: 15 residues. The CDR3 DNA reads TGTGCCAGCAGCTTGGGACAGGGGGTTGATCAGCCCCAGCATTTT. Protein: CASSLGQGVDQPQHF.

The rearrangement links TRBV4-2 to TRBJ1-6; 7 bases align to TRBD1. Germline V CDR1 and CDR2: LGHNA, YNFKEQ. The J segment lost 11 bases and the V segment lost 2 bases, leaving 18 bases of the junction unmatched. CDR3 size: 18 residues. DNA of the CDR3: TGTGCCAGCAGCCAACCAAACTTACAGGGGTTCCTGGAGGCACCCCTCCACTTT. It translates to CASSQPNLQGFLEAPLHF.

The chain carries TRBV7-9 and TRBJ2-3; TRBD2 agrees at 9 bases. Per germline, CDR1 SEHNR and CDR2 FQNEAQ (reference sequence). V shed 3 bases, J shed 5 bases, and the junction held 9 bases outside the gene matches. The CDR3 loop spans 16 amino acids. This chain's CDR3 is CASSFGAGGPLDTQYF. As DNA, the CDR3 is TGTGCCAGCAGCTTCGGGGCGGGGGGGCCTTTAGATACGCAGTATTTT.

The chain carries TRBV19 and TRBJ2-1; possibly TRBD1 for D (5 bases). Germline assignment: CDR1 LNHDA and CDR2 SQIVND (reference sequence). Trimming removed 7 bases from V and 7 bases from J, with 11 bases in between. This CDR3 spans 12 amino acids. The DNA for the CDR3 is TGTGCCAGTAATACAGGTGTTAATGAGCAGTTCTTC. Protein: CASNTGVNEQFF. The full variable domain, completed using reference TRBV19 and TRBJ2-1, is DGGITQSPKYLFRKEGQNVTLSCEQNLNHDAMYWYRQDPGQGLRLIYYSQIVNDFQKGDIAEGYSVSREKKESFPLTVTSAQKNPTAFYLCASNTGVNEQFFGPGTRLTVL.

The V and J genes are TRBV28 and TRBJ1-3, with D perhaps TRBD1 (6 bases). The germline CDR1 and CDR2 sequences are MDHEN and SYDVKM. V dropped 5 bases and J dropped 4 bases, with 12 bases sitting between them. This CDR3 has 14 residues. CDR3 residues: CASSPRTDGNTIYF. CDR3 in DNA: TGTGCCAGCAGTCCCCGGACAGACGGAAACACCATATATTTT.

The DNA of the CDR3 is TGTGCCAGCAGACTATCGGGGGGCACTGAAGCTTTCTTT. Its protein is CASRLSGGTEAFF. The chain couples TRBV7-8 to TRBJ1-1, with D perhaps matching TRBD1 (5 bases). Germline CDR1 and CDR2: SGHVS and FQNEAQ. V was trimmed by 6 bases and J by 4 bases, leaving 12 bases between them. CDR3 length: 13 amino acids. The full variable domain, its missing parts supplied by reference TRBV7-8 and TRBJ1-1, is GAGVSQSPRYKVAKRGQDVALRCDPISGHVSLFWYQQALGQGPEFLTYFQNEAQLDKSGLPSDRFFAERPEGSVSTLKIQRTQQEDSAVYLCASRLSGGTEAFFGQGTRLTVV.